Listed below are T cell receptor beta chains from one sample, sequenced in a study of CD8+CD57+ T cells in acquired aplastic anemia. MiXCR was run by TCRdb on the reads, yielding one entry per CDR3 protein. The sample records some 170,000 distinct CDR3 sequences, roughly 48% being singletons. Sequencing was performed on sorted CD4+, CD8+, or CD8+CD57+ T cells (not recorded which) from PBMCs. These receptors were obtained from a human donor in good health. Each CDR3 is given with its conserved first and last residue. Fields, in order: D gene, V gene, clone size, J gene, CDR3 protein, CDR3 DNA. D genes are given only for firm matches. The size of a clone is reported for some rows only, either as once, few or many, or as a class for expanded clones.

TRBD2,TRBV7-6,many,TRBJ2-3,CASSRGGATDTQYF,TGTGCCAGCAGCCGCGGGGGGGCCACAGATACGCAGTATTTT
-,TRBV14,many,TRBJ2-6,CASSHLAGSSGANVLTF,TGTGCCAGCAGCCATCTAGCAGGGAGCTCTGGGGCCAACGTCCTGACTTTC
TRBD1,TRBV19,many,TRBJ1-2,CASSMGQGRSNYGYTF,TGTGCCAGTAGTATGGGACAGGGTAGGTCTAACTATGGCTACACCTTC
TRBD2,TRBV29-1,-,TRBJ2-7,CSVLAGGREQYF,TGCAGCGTCCTAGCGGGGGGACGCGAGCAGTACTTC
TRBD2,TRBV2,many,TRBJ2-7,CASRGTSGRSYEQYF,TGTGCCAGCAGGGGGACTAGCGGGAGATCCTACGAGCAGTACTTC
-,TRBV2,-,TRBJ2-2,CASAQGFAGELFF,TGTGCCAGCGCGCAGGGATTTGCTGGGGAGCTGTTTTTT
-,TRBV12-3/TRBV12-4,many,TRBJ2-2,CASSFRGARGELFF,TGTGCCAGCAGTTTTCGGGGCGCGAGGGGGGAGCTGTTTTTT
TRBD1,TRBV19,many,TRBJ1-3,CASSFRRGTGPGGNTIYF,TGTGCCAGTAGTTTCCGCCGGGGGACAGGCCCTGGTGGAAACACCATATATTTT
TRBD1,TRBV7-8,-,TRBJ1-4,CASSPYQGEWEKLFF,TGTGCCAGCAGCCCATACCAGGGGGAGTGGGAAAAACTGTTTTTT
-,TRBV20-1,once,TRBJ1-6,CSARDLPETLLHF,TGCAGTGCTAGAGATCTACCCGAAACTCTCCTCCACTTT
-,TRBV7-2,-,TRBJ1-1,CASSPGVGEAFF,TGTGCCAGCAGCCCGGGGGTGGGTGAAGCTTTCTTT
-,TRBV6-1,many,TRBJ1-1,CASSPAGVGEAFF,TGTGCCAGCAGCCCCGCGGGAGTCGGTGAAGCTTTCTTT
-,TRBV7-6,-,TRBJ1-5,CASSLDGTSNQPQHF,TGTGCCAGCAGTTTAGACGGAACTAGCAATCAGCCCCAGCATTTT
-,TRBV10-3,few,TRBJ1-2,CAIQTEANYGYTF,TGTGCCATCCAGACAGAAGCTAACTATGGCTACACCTTC
TRBD1,TRBV10-3,-,TRBJ1-1,CAISETTGGLGSLAFF,TGTGCCATCAGTGAGACGACAGGGGGTCTCGGATCGTTGGCTTTCTTT
-,TRBV15,few,TRBJ1-4,CATSRDQGEKLFF,TGTGCCACCAGCAGAGATCAGGGAGAAAAACTGTTTTTT
-,TRBV5-8,many,TRBJ1-2,CASSRDSFLNYGYTF,TGTGCCAGCAGCAGGGACTCCTTTCTTAACTATGGCTACACCTTC
TRBD2,TRBV7-3,-,TRBJ2-1,CASSIPSGSVYNEQFF,TGTGCCAGCAGCATCCCTAGCGGGAGTGTGTACAATGAGCAGTTCTTC
TRBD1,TRBV12-3/TRBV12-4,many,TRBJ1-1,CASSQTPGQGANTEAFF,TGTGCCAGCAGTCAAACCCCGGGACAGGGGGCCAACACTGAAGCTTTCTTT
-,TRBV29-1,-,TRBJ1-1,CSGNWGRTEAFF,TGCAGCGGCAATTGGGGCCGCACTGAAGCTTTCTTT
-,TRBV7-8,many,TRBJ2-5,CASSPAGVYQETQYF,TGTGCCAGCAGCCCCGCTGGCGTGTACCAAGAGACCCAGTACTTC
-,TRBV12-3/TRBV12-4,many,TRBJ1-1,CASTGGGTEAFF,TGTGCCAGCACCGGGGGGGGAACTGAAGCTTTCTTT
TRBD2,TRBV5-1,many,TRBJ2-7,CASSKEIISGLAGGYEQYF,TGCGCCAGCAGCAAGGAAATTATTTCCGGCTTAGCGGGGGGCTACGAGCAGTACTTC
TRBD2,TRBV7-8,-,TRBJ2-2,CATAGGRVLTGELFF,TGTGCTACTGCGGGCGGGAGGGTCCTCACCGGGGAGCTGTTTTTT
-,TRBV25-1,-,TRBJ2-4,CASSEQGRVLAKNIQYF,TGTGCCAGCAGTGAGCAGGGAAGAGTCCTAGCCAAAAACATTCAGTACTTC
-,TRBV6-1,many,TRBJ1-3,CASAPRSAWGNTIYF,TGTGCCAGCGCCCCTCGCTCAGCGTGGGGAAACACCATATATTTT
-,TRBV12-3/TRBV12-4,many,TRBJ1-1,CASTPRAFYTEAFF,TGTGCCAGCACCCCCCGGGCCTTCTACACTGAAGCTTTCTTT
-,TRBV5-1,-,TRBJ2-3,CASGKGPGGDTQYF,TGCGCCAGCGGAAAGGGGCCTGGCGGAGATACGCAGTATTTT
TRBD1,TRBV6-1,few,TRBJ2-3,CASRRTGADTQYF,TGTGCCAGCAGGCGGACAGGGGCAGATACGCAGTATTTT
TRBD2,TRBV7-8,-,TRBJ2-3,CASRSGLAGVGDTQYF,TGTGCCAGCAGATCAGGACTAGCGGGAGTGGGAGATACGCAGTATTTT
-,TRBV5-1,many,TRBJ2-2,CASSLEVWSNTGELFF,TGCGCCAGCAGCTTGGAAGTGTGGTCGAACACCGGGGAGCTGTTTTTT
-,TRBV5-5,-,TRBJ2-3,CASSLEPSTDTQYF,TGTGCCAGCAGCTTAGAGCCTAGCACAGATACGCAGTATTTT
TRBD2,TRBV7-8,-,TRBJ2-7,CASSLAELAGGDYEQYF,TGTGCCAGCAGCTTAGCGGAACTAGCGGGAGGGGACTACGAGCAGTACTTC
-,TRBV20-1,many,TRBJ2-1,CSARDQASYNEQFF,TGCAGTGCTAGAGATCAGGCCAGCTACAATGAGCAGTTCTTC
-,TRBV14,many,TRBJ2-7,CASREGGSYEQYF,TGTGCCAGCAGAGAGGGGGGTTCCTACGAGCAGTACTTC
-,TRBV10-1,-,TRBJ1-5,CASSEGNRGNQPQHF,TGCGCCAGCAGTGAGGGTAATCGGGGCAATCAGCCCCAGCATTTT
-,TRBV10-3,-,TRBJ1-3,CAVSEGGRDSGNTIYF,TGCGCCGTCAGTGAGGGAGGGCGAGACTCTGGAAACACCATATATTTT
-,TRBV24-1,once,TRBJ2-3,CATQGLTGLTDTQYF,TGTGCCACCCAGGGTTTGACTGGGCTCACAGATACGCAGTATTTT
-,TRBV19,many,TRBJ1-5,CASVAGGAVGQPQHF,TGTGCCAGTGTAGCGGGGGGGGCAGTGGGTCAGCCCCAGCATTTT
TRBD1,TRBV24-1,many,TRBJ2-2,CATSDPGQGASGELFF,TGTGCCACCAGTGATCCGGGACAGGGGGCTTCCGGGGAGCTGTTTTTT